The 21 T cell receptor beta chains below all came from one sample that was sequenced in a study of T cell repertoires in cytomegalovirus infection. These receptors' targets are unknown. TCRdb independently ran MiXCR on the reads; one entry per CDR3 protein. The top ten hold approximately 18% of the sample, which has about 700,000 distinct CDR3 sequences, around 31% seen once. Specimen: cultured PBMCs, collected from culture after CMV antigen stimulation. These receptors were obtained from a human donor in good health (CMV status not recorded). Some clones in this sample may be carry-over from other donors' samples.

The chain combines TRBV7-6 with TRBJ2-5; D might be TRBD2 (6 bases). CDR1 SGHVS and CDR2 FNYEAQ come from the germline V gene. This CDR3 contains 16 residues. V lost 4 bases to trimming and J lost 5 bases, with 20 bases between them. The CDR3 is CASSSGGTPPGETQYF. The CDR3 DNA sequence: TGTGCCAGCAGCTCCGGCGGGACCCCCCCGGGCGAGACCCAGTACTTC.

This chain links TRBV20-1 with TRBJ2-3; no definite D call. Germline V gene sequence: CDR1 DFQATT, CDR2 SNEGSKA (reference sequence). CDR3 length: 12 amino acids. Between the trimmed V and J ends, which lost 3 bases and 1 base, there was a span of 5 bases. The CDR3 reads CSASLGTDTQYF. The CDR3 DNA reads TGCAGTGCTAGTTTGGGCACAGATACGCAGTATTTT.

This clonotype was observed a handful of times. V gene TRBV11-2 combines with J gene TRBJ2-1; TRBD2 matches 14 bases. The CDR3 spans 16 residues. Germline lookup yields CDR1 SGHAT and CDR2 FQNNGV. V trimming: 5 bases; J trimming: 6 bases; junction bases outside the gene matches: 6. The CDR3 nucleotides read TGTGCCAGCAGCCGACTAGCGGGAGGGGGGCCCAATGAGCAGTTCTTC. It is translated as CASSRLAGGGPNEQFF.

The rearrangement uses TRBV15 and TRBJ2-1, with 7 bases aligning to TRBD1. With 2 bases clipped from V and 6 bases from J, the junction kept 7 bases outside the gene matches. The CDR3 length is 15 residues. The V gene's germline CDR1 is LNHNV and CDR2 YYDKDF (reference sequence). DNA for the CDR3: TGTGCCACCAGCAGAATGACAGGGTTCGGCAATGAGCAGTTCTTC. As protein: CATSRMTGFGNEQFF. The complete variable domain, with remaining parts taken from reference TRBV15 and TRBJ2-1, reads DAMVIQNPRYQVTQFGKPVTLSCSQTLNHNVMYWYQQKSSQAPKLLFHYYDKDFNNEADTPDNFQSRRPNTSFCFLDIRSPGLGDTAMYLCATSRMTGFGNEQFFGPGTRLTVL.

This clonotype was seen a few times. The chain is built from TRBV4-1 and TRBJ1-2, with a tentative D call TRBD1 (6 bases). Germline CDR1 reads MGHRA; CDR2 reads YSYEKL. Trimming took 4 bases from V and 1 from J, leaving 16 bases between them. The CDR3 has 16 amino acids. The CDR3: CASSPTPGADNYGYTF. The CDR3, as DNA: TGCGCCAGCAGCCCTACACCAGGGGCGGATAACTATGGCTACACCTTC.

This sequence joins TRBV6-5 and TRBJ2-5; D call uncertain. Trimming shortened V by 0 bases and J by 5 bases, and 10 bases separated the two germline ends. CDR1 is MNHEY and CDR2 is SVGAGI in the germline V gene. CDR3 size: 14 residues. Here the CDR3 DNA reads TGTGCCAGCAGTTACTCGACGGCGGTTGAGACCCAGTACTTC. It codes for CASSYSTAVETQYF.

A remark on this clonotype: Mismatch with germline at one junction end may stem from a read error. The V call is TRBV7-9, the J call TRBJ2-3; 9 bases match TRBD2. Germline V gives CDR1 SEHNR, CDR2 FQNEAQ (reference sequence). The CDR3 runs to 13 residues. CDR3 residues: CASSLPLAGSVDF. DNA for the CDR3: TGTGCCAGCAGCCTCCCACTAGCGGGCTCGGTGGATTTT.

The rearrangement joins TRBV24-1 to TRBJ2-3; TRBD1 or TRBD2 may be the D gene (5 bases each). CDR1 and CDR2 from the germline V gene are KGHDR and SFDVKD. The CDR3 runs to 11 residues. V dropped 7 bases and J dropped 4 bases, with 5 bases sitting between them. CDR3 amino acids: CATRGADTQYF. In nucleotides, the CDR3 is TGTGCCACCAGGGGGGCAGATACGCAGTATTTT.

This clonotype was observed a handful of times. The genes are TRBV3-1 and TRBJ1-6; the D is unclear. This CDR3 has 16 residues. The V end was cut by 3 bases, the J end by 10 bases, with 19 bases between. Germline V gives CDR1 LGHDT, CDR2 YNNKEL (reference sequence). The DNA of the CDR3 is TGTGCCAGCAGCCAGACCTCCGCAGGAGGGCGATCACCCCTCCACTTT. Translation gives CASSQTSAGGRSPLHF.

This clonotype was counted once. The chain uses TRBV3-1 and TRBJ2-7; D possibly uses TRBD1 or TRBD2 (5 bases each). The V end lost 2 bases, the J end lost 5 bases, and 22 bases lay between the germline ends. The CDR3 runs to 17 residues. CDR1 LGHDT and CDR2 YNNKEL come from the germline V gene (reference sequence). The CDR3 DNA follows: TGTGCCAGCAGCCAATCTCAGTCGGTCGCAGGGACGGACGAGCAGTACTTC. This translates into CASSQSQSVAGTDEQYF.

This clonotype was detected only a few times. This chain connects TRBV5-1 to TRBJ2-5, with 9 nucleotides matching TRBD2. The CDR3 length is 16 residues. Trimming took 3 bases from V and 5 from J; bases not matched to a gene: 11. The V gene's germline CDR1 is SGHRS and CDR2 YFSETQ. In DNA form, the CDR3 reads TGCGCCAGCAGCTCGGGACTAGCACTCGGGACGGAGACCCAGTACTTC. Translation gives CASSSGLALGTETQYF.

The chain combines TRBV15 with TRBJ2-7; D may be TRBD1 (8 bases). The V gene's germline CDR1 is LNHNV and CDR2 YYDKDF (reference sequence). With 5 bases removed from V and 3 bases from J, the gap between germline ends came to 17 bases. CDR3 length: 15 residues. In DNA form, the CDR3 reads TGTGCCACCAGCGAGGACAGGGACTATTACTACGAGCAGTACTTC. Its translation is CATSEDRDYYYEQYF.

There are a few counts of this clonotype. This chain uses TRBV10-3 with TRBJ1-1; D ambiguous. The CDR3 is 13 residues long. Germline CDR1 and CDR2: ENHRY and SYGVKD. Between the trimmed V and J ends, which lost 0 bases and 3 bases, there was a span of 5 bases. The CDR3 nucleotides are TGTGCCATCAGTGAGTCCGGCGACACTGAAGCTTTCTTT. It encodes CAISESGDTEAFF.

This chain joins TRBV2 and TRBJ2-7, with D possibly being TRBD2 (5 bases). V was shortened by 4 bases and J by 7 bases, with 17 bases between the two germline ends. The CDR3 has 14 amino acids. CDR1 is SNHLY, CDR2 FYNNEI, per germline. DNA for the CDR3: TGTGCCAGCAGTGCGGACGGAGGAATTAGGGAGCAGTACTTC. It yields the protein CASSADGGIREQYF.

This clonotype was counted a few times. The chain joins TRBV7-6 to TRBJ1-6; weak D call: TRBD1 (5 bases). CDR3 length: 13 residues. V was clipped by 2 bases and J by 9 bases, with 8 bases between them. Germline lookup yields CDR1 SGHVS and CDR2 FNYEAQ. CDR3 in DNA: TGTGCCAGCAGCTTAAGACAGTCTTCACCCCTCCACTTT. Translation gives CASSLRQSSPLHF.

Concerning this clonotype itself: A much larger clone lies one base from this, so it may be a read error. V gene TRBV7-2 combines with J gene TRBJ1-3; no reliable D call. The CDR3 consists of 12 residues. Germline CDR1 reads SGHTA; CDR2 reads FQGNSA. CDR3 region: CANSPDRNTIYF. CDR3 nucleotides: TGTGCCAACAGCCCGGATAGAAACACCATATATTTT. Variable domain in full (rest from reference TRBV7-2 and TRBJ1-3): GAGVSQSPSNKVTEKGKDVELRCDPISGHTALYWYRQSLGQGLEFLIYFQGNSAPDKSGLPSDRFSAERTGGSVSTLTIQRTQQEDSAVYLCANSPDRNTIYFGEGSWLTVV.

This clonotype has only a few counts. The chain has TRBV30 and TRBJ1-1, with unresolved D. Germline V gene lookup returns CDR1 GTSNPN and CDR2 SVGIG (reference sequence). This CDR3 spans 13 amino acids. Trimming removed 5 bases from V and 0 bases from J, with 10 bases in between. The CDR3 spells CAWGAQVNTEAFF. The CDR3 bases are TGTGCCTGGGGAGCGCAGGTGAACACTGAAGCTTTCTTT.

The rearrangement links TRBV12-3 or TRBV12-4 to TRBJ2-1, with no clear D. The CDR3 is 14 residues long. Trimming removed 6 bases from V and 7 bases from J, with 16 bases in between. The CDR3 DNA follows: TGTGCCAGCAGCACCGTCGGAATGGTTAATGAGCAGTTCTTC. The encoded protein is CASSTVGMVNEQFF.

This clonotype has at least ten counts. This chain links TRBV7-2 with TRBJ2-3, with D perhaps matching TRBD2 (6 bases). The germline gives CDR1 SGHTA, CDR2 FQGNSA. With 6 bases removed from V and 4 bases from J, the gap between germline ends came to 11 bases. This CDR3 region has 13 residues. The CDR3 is CASRTTGADTQYF. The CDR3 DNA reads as TGTGCCAGCAGGACCACGGGGGCAGATACGCAGTATTTT.

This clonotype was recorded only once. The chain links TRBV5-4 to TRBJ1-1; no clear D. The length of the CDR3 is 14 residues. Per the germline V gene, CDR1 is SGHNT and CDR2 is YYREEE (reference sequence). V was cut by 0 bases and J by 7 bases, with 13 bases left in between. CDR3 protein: CASSLGGGNGEAFF. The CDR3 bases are TGTGCCAGCAGCTTGGGGGGAGGAAATGGTGAAGCTTTCTTT.

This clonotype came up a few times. This CDR3 reads CASSAEGVGQPQHF. Here the CDR3 DNA reads TGTGCCAGCAGCGCGGAGGGCGTGGGTCAGCCCCAGCATTTT. The chain uses TRBV7-9 and TRBJ1-5; no reliable D call. From germline, CDR1 is SEHNR and CDR2 FQNEAQ (reference sequence). The CDR3 has 14 residues. Trimming pared 5 bases from V and 6 bases from J, leaving 14 bases between.